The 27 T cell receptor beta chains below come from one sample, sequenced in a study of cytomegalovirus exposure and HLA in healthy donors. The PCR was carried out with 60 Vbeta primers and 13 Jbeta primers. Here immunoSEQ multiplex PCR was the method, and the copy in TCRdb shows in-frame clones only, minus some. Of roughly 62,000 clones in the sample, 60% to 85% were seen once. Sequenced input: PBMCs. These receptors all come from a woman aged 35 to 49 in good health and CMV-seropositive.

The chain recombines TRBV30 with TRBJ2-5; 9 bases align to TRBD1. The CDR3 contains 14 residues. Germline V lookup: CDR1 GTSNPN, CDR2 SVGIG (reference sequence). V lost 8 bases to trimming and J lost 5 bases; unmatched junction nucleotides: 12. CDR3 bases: TGTGCCCGAGCCACAGGGGGCGGTCGGGAGACCCAGTACTTC. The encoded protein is CARATGGGRETQYF.

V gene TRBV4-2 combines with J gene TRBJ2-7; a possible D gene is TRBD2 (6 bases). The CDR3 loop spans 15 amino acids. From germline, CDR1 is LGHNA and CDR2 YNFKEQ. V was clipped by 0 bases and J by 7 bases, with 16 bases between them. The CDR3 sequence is CASSQDRRDFSEQYF. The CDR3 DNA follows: TGTGCCAGCAGCCAAGACAGGAGGGACTTCTCAGAGCAGTACTTC.

The CDR3 here is CASRRDSGFYNEQFF. For the CDR3, the DNA is TGTGCCAGCAGGCGAGATAGCGGGTTTTACAATGAGCAGTTCTTC. The chain uses TRBV6-1 and TRBJ2-1; 7 bases map to TRBD2. Germline CDR1 MNHNS, CDR2 SASEGT. The CDR3 covers 15 residues. Trimming removed 6 bases from V and 4 bases from J; junction bases left unmatched: 9.

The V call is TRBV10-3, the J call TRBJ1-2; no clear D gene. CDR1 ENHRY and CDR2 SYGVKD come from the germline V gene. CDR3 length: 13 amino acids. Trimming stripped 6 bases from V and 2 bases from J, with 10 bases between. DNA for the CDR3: TGTGCCATCAGAGCCGACGGGAACTATGGCTACACCTTC. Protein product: CAIRADGNYGYTF.

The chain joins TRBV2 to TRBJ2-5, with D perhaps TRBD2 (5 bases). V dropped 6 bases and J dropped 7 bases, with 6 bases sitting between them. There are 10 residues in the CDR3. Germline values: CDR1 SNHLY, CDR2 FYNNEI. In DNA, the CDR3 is TGTGCCAGCAGGGCGGGGACCCAGTACTTC. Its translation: CASRAGTQYF.

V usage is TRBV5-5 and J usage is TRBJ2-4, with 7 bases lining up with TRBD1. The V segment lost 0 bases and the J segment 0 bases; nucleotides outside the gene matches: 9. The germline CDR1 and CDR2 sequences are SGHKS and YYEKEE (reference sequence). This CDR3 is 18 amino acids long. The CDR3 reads CASSLDVPTGRAKNIQYF. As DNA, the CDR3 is TGTGCCAGCAGCTTGGACGTTCCGACAGGGAGAGCCAAAAACATTCAGTACTTC.

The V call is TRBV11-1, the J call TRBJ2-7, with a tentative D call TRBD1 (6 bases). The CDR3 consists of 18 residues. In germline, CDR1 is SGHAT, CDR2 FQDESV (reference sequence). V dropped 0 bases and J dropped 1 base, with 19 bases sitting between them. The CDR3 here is CASSLAAKKAGVSYEQYF. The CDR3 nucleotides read TGTGCCAGCAGCTTAGCAGCTAAGAAGGCAGGGGTTTCCTACGAGCAGTACTTC. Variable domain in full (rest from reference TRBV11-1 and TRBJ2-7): EAEVAQSPRYKITEKSQAVAFWCDPISGHATLYWYRQILGQGPELLVQFQDESVVDDSQLPKDRFSAERLKGVDSTLKIQPAELGDSAMYLCASSLAAKKAGVSYEQYFGPGTRLTVT.

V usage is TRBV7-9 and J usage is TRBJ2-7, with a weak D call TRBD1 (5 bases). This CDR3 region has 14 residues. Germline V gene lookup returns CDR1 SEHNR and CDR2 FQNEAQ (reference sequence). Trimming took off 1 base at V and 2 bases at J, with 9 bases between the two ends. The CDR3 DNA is TGTGCCAGCAGCTTAGTTCAGGGCACCTACGAGCAGTACTTC. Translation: CASSLVQGTYEQYF.

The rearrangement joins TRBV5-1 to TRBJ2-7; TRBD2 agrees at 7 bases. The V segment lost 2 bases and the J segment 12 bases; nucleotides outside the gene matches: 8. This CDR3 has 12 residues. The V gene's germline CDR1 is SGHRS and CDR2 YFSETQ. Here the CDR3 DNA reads TGCGCCAGCAGCTTTAAGATGAGGGAGGGGTACTTC. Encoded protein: CASSFKMREGYF. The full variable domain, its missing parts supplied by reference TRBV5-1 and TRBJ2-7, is KAGVTQTPRYLIKTRGQQVTLSCSPISGHRSVSWYQQTPGQGLQFLFEYFSETQRNKGNFPGRFSGRQFSNSRSEMNVSTLELGDSALYLCASSFKMREGYFGPGTRLTVT.

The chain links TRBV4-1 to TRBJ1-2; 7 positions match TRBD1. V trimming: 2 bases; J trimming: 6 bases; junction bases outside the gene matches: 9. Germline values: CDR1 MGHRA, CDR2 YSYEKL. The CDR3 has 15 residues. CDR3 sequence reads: CASSQLSDRPDGYTF. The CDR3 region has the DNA TGCGCCAGCAGCCAACTTTCGGACAGGCCTGATGGCTACACCTTC.

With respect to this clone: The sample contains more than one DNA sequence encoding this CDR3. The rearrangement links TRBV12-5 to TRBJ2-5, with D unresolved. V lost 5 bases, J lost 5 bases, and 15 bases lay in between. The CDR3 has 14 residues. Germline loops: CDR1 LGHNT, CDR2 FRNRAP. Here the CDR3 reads CASGPPDPQETQYF. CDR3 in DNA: TGTGCTAGTGGTCCGCCCGATCCCCAGGAGACCCAGTACTTC.

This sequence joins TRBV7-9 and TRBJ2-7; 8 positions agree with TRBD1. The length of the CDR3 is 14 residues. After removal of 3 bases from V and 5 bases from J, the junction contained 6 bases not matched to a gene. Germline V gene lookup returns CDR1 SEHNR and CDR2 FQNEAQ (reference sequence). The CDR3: CASSFRRGQDEQYF. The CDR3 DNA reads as TGTGCCAGCAGCTTCCGCAGGGGGCAGGACGAGCAGTACTTC.

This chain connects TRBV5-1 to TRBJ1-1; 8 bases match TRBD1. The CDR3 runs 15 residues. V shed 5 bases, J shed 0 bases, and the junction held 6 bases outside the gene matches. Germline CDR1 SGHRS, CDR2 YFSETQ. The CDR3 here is CASRVQGDLNTEAFF. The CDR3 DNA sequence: TGCGCCAGCAGGGTACAGGGGGACCTGAACACTGAAGCTTTCTTT.

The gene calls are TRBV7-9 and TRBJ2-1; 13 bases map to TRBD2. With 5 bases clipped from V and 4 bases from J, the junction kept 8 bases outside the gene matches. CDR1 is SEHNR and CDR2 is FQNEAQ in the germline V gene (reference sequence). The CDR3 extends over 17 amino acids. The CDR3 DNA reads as TGTGCCAGCAGCAAGGGGACTAGCGGGGCCGGGTACAATGAGCAGTTCTTC. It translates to CASSKGTSGAGYNEQFF.

CDR3 sequence: CASSPGLVREKLFF. Here the CDR3 DNA reads TGTGCCAGCAGCCCGGGACTGGTCAGGGAAAAACTGTTTTTT. J is TRBJ1-4 and V is TRBV5-5, with D maybe TRBD1 (5 bases). This CDR3 region has 14 residues. V lost 4 bases, J lost 8 bases, and 15 bases lay in between. CDR1 and CDR2 (germline): SGHKS, YYEKEE (reference sequence).

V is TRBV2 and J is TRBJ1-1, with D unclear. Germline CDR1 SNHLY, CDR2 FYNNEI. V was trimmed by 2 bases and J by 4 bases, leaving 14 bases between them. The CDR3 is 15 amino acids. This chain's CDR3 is CASSERVRRGTEAFF. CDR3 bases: TGTGCCAGCAGTGAAAGGGTTAGGCGGGGCACTGAAGCTTTCTTT.

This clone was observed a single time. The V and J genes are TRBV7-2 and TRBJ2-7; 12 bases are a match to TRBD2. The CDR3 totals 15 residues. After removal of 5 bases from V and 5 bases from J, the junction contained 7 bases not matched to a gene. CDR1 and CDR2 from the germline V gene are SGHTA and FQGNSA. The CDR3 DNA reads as TGTGCCAGCAGCCGTACCACTAGCGGGGGGAACGAGCAGTACTTC. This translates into CASSRTTSGGNEQYF.

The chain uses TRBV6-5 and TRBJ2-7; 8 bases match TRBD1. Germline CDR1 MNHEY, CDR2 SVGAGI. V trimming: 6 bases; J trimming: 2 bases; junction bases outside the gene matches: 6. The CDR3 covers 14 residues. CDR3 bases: TGTGCCAGCAGCCGCGGGACAGGCACCTACGAGCAGTACTTC. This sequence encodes CASSRGTGTYEQYF.

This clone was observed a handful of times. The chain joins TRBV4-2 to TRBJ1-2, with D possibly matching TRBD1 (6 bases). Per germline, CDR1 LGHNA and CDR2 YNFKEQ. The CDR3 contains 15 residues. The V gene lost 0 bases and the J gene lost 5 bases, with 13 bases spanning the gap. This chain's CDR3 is CASSQDPKGDYGYTF. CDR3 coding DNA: TGTGCCAGCAGCCAAGATCCCAAGGGGGATTATGGCTACACCTTC.

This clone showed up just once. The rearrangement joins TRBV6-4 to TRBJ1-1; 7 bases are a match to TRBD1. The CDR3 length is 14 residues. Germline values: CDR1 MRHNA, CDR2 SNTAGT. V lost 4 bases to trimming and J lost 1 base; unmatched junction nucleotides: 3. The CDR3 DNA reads TGTGCCAGCAGTGCAGGGACAGAGAACACTGAAGCTTTCTTT. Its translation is CASSAGTENTEAFF.

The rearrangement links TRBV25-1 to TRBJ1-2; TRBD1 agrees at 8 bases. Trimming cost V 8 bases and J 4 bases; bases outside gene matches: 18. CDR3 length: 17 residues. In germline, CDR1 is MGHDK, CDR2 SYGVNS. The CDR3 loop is CASQPNTFRDRLYGYTF. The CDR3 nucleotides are TGTGCCAGCCAACCAAATACCTTCCGGGACAGGCTCTATGGCTACACCTTC.

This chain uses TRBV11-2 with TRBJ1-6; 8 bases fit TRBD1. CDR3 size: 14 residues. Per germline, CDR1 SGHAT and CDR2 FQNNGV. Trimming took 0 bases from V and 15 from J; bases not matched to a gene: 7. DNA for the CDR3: TGTGCCAGCAGCTTAGAGCGGACAGGGACTCTCCTCCACTTT. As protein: CASSLERTGTLLHF.

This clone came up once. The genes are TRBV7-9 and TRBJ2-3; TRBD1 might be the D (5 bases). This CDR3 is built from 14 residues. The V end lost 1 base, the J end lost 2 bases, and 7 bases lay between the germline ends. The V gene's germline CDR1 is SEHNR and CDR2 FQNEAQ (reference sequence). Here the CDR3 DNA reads TGTGCCAGCAGCTTAGGACAGTACACAGATACGCAGTATTTT. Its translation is CASSLGQYTDTQYF.

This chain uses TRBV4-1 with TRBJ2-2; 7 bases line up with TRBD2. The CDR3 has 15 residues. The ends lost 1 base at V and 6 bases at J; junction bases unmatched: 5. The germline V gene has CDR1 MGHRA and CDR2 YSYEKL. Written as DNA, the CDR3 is TGCGCCAGCAGCCAAGGGTATAGCGGGCCCGGGGAGCTGTTTTTT. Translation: CASSQGYSGPGELFF.

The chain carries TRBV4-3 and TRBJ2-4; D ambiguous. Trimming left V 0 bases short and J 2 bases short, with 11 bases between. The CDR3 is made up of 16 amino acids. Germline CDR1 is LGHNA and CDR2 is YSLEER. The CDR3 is CASSQDHAPSKNIQYF. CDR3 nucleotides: TGCGCCAGCAGCCAAGATCATGCGCCCTCCAAAAACATTCAGTACTTC.

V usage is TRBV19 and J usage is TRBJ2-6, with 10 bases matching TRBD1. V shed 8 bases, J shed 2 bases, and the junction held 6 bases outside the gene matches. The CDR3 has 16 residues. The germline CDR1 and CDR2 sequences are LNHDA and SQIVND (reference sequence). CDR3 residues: CASLSGTGAGANVLTF. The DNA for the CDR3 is TGTGCCAGTCTTTCCGGGACAGGGGCTGGGGCCAACGTCCTGACTTTC.

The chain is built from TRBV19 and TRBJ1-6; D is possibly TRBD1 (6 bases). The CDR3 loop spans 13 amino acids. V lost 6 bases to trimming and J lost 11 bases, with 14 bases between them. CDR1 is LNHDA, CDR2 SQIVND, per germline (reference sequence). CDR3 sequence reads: CASRRGAKAPLHF. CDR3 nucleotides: TGTGCCAGTAGACGGGGGGCAAAGGCACCCCTCCACTTT.